This TCR beta chain stems from a study of cytomegalovirus exposure and HLA in healthy donors. PCR employed 60 Vbeta and 13 Jbeta primers. Libraries were prepared by immunoSEQ multiplex PCR; TCRdb keeps only in-frame clonotypes and omits some of them. The table includes about 180,000 clones, almost 80% detected once. Study-level points and caveats: Accurate prediction of most subjects' HLA-A and HLA-B alleles from TCR beta sequences was reported. Among the CMV-associated chains, three were confirmed in vitro as specific for CMV antigens.

In the case of this clone: Its cognate antigen is unknown.

This TCR was recovered from a man between 25 and 39 years old in good health and CMV-seronegative. Material: PBMCs.

CDR3 residues: CAWIWGGRNTEAFF. CDR3 sequence (DNA): TGTGCCTGGATATGGGGGGGCAGAAACACTGAAGCTTTCTTT. The chain uses TRBV30 and TRBJ1-1; weak D call: TRBD1 (6 bases). The CDR3 is made up of 14 amino acids. Germline loops: CDR1 GTSNPN, CDR2 SVGIG (reference sequence). Trimming removed 4 bases from V and 2 bases from J, with 14 bases in between.